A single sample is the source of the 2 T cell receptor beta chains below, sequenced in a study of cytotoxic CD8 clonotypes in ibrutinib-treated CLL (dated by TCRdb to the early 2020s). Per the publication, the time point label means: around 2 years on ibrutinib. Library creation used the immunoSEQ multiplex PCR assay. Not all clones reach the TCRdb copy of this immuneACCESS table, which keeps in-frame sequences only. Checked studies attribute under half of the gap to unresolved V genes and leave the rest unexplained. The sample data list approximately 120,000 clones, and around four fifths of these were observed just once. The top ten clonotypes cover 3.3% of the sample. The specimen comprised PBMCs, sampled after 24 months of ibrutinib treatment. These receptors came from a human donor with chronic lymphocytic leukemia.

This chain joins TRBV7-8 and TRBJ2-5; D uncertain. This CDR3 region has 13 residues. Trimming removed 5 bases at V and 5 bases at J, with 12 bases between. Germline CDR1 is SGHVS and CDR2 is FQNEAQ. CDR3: CASSDGARETQYF. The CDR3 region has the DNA TGTGCCAGCAGCGATGGCGCCAGGGAGACCCAGTACTTC.

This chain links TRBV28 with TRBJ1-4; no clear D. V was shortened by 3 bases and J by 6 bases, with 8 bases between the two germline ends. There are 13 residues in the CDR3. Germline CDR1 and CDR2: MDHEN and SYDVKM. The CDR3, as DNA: TGTGCCAGCAGTTTTTCCGGTGATGAAAAACTGTTTTTT. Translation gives CASSFSGDEKLFF. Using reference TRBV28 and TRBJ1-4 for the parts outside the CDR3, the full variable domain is DVKVTQSSRYLVKRTGEKVFLECVQDMDHENMFWYRQDPGLGLRLIYFSYDVKMKEKGDIPEGYSVSREKKERFSLILESASTNQTSMYLCASSFSGDEKLFFGSGTQLSVL.